The T cell receptor beta chain under discussion was sequenced for a study of shared clonotypes between healthy human individuals. This clone was counted a single time. It was CD45RO-negative cells, positively selected for CCR7, that made up naive CD8 cells, with terminally differentiated effector memory CD45RA+ cells excluded. The assay was immunoSEQ multiplex PCR, and TCRdb's table has in-frame clones only and misses some. Here the sample spans hundreds of thousands of clones, 90% to 95% being singletons. The ends were cut back, 6 bases at V and 3 bases at J, with 15 bases in the middle. Germline V CDR1 and CDR2: SGHTA, FQGNSA. The CDR3 sequence is 14 residues long.

This TCR derives from a woman aged 25 to 45 in good health. The sequenced sample was naive CD8+ T cells sorted from blood. This chain connects TRBV7-2 to TRBJ2-7; D is perhaps TRBD2 (6 bases). The CDR3, as DNA: TGTGCCAGCAGTTTTGCGGAGGGAAGCTACGAGCAGTACTTC. As protein: CASSFAEGSYEQYF.